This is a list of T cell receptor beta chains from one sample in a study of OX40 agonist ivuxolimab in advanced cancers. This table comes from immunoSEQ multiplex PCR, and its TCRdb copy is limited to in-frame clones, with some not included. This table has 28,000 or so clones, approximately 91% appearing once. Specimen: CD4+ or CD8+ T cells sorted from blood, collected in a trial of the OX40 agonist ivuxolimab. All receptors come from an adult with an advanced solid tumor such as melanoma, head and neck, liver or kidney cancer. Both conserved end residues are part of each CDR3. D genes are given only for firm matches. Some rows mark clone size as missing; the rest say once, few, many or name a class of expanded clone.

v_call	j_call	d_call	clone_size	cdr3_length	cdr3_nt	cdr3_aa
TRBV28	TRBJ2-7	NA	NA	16	TGTGCCAGCAGTCCCCCAGGGGGACTGGCCTCCTACGAGCAGTACTTC	CASSPPGGLASYEQYF
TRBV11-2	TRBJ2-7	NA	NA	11	TGTGCCAGCAGCCCCGGCTACGAGCAGTACTTC	CASSPGYEQYF
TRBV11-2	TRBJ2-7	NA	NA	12	TGTGCCAGCAGCTTACCTTCCTACGAGCAGTACTTC	CASSLPSYEQYF
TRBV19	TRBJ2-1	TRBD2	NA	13	TGTGCCAGTAGTATCGGACTAGCAGGCGAGCAGTTCTTC	CASSIGLAGEQFF
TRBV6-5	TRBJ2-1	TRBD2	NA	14	TGTGCCAGCAGTCGACTAGCGGGGGACAATGAGCAGTTCTTC	CASSRLAGDNEQFF
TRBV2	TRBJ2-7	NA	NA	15	TGTGCCAGCAGCGCCGAAAAAGGGCGCCCCACGAGCGCGTACTTC	CASSAEKGRPTSAYF
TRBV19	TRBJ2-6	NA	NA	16	TGTGCCAGTAGTATGGTGGGTCCCTCTGGGGCCAACGTCCTGACTTTC	CASSMVGPSGANVLTF
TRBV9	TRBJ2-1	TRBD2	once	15	TGTGCCAGCAGTCCTGGGACTAGCGGCCCCTGGGAGCAGTTCTTC	CASSPGTSGPWEQFF
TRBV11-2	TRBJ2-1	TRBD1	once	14	TGTGCCAGCAGCTTAGAACAGGGGAGCAATGAGCAGTTCTTC	CASSLEQGSNEQFF
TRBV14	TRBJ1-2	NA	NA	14	TGTGCCAGCAGCCAAGCCACCCTATACCATGGCTACACCTTC	CASSQATLYHGYTF
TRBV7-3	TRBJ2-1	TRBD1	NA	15	TGTGCCAGCAGCTCCTGGGACAGAATATACAATGAGCAGTTCTTC	CASSSWDRIYNEQFF
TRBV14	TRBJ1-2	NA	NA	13	TGTGCCAGCAGCCAGGTCGGGATCTATGGCTACACCTTC	CASSQVGIYGYTF
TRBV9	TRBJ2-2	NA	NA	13	TGTGCCAGCACCAAGGGGGGCACCGGGGAGCTGTTTTTT	CASTKGGTGELFF
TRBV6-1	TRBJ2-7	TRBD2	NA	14	TGTGCCAGCGGCATGACTAGCGGGGCCTTCGGGCAGTACTTC	CASGMTSGAFGQYF
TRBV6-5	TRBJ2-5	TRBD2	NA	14	TGTGCCAGCAGGGGGAGGGCCGTTCGGGAGACCCAGTACTTC	CASRGRAVRETQYF
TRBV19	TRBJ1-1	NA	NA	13	TGTGCCAGTAGTAGTTCTTTGAACACTGAAGCTTTCTTT	CASSSSLNTEAFF
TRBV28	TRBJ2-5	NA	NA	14	TGTGCCAGCAGTTTTCTCCGGTCAGGAGAGACCCAGTACTTC	CASSFLRSGETQYF
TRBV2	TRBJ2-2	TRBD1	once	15	TGTGCCAGGGACGTTACAGGGGGCGAAACCGGGGAGCTGTTTTTT	CARDVTGGETGELFF
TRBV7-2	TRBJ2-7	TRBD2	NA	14	TGTGCCAGCAGCTTATGGCGGGAGGGTCGCGAGCAGTACTTC	CASSLWREGREQYF
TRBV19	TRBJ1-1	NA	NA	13	TGTGCCAGTAATCAAGCGGTGAGCACTGAAGCTTTCTTT	CASNQAVSTEAFF
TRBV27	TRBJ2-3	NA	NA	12	TGTGCCAGCAGTCACAGCACAGATACGCAGTATTTT	CASSHSTDTQYF
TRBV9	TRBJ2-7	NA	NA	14	TGTGCCAGCAGCTTCTCTTCCGACATAGGCGAGCAGTACTTC	CASSFSSDIGEQYF
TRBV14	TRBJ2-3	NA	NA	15	TGTGCCAGCAGCCCACCGAGCAGGGCTTCGGATACGCAGTATTTT	CASSPPSRASDTQYF
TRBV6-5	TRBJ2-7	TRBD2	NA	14	TGTGCCAGCAGTGAACTAGCGGAGGCCTACGAGCAGTACTTC	CASSELAEAYEQYF
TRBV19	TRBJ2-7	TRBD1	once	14	TGTGCCAGTAGTACCGGGACAGTGGCCTACGAGCAGTACTTC	CASSTGTVAYEQYF
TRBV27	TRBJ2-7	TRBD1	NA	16	TGTGCCAGCAGTTTCCTCGGACAGGGGGCTTCCTACGAGCAGTACTTC	CASSFLGQGASYEQYF
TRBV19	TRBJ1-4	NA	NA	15	TGTGCCAGTAGTGCCACAGGGCTACTTAATGAAAAACTGTTTTTT	CASSATGLLNEKLFF
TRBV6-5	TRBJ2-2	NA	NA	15	TGTGCCAGCAGTTACAGAGGATTCGGCACCGGGGAGCTGTTTTTT	CASSYRGFGTGELFF
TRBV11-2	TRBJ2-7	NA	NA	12	TGTGCCAGCAGCTTGGGGGGCCACGAGCAGTACTTC	CASSLGGHEQYF
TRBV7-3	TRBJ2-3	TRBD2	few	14	TGTGCCAGCAGCTGGGGAGGGGCCGGAGATACGCAGTATTTT	CASSWGGAGDTQYF
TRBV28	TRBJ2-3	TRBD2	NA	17	TGTGCCAGCAGTTTAACTAGCGGGAGGGCCGGAGCAGATACGCAGTATTTT	CASSLTSGRAGADTQYF
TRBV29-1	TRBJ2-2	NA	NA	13	TGCAGCGTTCCCGTGTGTGACACCGGGGAGCTGTTTTTT	CSVPVCDTGELFF
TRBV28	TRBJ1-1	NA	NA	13	TGTGCCAGCAGGGACTCGGGGTACACTGAAGCTTTCTTT	CASRDSGYTEAFF
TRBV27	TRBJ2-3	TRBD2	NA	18	TGTGCCAGCAGTTTATCGGGTCTAGCGGGAGATTTGGTAGATACGCAGTATTTT	CASSLSGLAGDLVDTQYF
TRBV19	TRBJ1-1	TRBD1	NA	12	TGTGCCGTAAAACAGGGGATAGATGAAGCTTTCTTT	CAVKQGIDEAFF
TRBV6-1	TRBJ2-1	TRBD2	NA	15	TGTGCCAGCAGTGAAGGACTAGCGGGAGTCAATGAGCAGTTCTTC	CASSEGLAGVNEQFF
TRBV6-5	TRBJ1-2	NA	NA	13	TGTGCCAGCAGTTCCGGGGGCAACTATGGCTACACCTTC	CASSSGGNYGYTF
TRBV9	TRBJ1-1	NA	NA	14	TGTGCCAGCAGCGTAGAGGGCGGGAACACTGAAGCTTTCTTT	CASSVEGGNTEAFF
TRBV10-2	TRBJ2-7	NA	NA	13	TGCGCCAGCAGTGAGTCGTCAGTCGGGGAGCAGTACTTC	CASSESSVGEQYF
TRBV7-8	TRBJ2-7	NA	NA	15	TGTGCCAGCAGCTTGGGGACGGGGGTCACCTACGAGCAGTACTTC	CASSLGTGVTYEQYF